Listed below are T cell receptor beta chains from one sample, sequenced in a study of tumor-infiltrating lymphocytes in oesophageal squamous cell carcinoma. TCRdb re-called the PCR reads through MiXCR, storing one row per CDR3 protein. The repertoire holds approximately 3,600 distinct CDR3 sequences, with 16% as singletons. The sequenced sample was esophageal tumor tissue. The receptors were sampled from a male donor with esophageal squamous cell carcinoma. Each CDR3 is given with its conserved first and last residue. Fields, in order: V gene, J gene, CDR3 length, clone size, D gene, CDR3 DNA, CDR3 protein. A D gene is named only where the DNA matches it firmly. Clone size is stated in some rows and not others, as once, few, many or a class when expanded.

v_gene: TRBV7-8
j_gene: TRBJ2-7
len: 13
abundance: medium-sized
d_gene: NA
CDR3nt: TGTGCCAGCAGCTTAGGGGGGAATTCACCCCTCCACTTC
CDR3aa: CASSLGGNSPLHF

v_gene: TRBV7-9
j_gene: TRBJ2-3
len: 12
abundance: medium-sized
d_gene: NA
CDR3nt: TGTGCCAGCAGCTCGCGCACAGATACGCAGTATTTT
CDR3aa: CASSSRTDTQYF

v_gene: TRBV7-3
j_gene: TRBJ2-5
len: 15
abundance: large
d_gene: TRBD2
CDR3nt: TGTGCCAGCAGCTTAGGGCTAGCGGGCCAAGAGACCCAGTACTTC
CDR3aa: CASSLGLAGQETQYF

v_gene: TRBV7-2
j_gene: TRBJ2-3
len: 16
abundance: medium-sized
d_gene: TRBD2
CDR3nt: TGTGCCAGCAGCTTAGAACTAGCGGGGGGCACAGATACGCAGTATTTT
CDR3aa: CASSLELAGGTDTQYF

v_gene: TRBV7-6
j_gene: TRBJ1-2
len: 17
abundance: medium-sized
d_gene: NA
CDR3nt: TGTGCCAGCAGCCCAACCCCTCACCAAAACCTTTTCTATGGCTACACCTTC
CDR3aa: CASSPTPHQNLFYGYTF

v_gene: TRBV7-2
j_gene: TRBJ1-1
len: 14
abundance: large
d_gene: TRBD1
CDR3nt: TGTGCCAGCAGCCGGGACAGACCCAACACTGAAGCTTTCTTT
CDR3aa: CASSRDRPNTEAFF

v_gene: TRBV5-1
j_gene: TRBJ2-3
len: 13
abundance: NA
d_gene: NA
CDR3nt: TGCGCCAGCAGCTTGGCCACCCTAAATACGCAGTATTTT
CDR3aa: CASSLATLNTQYF

v_gene: TRBV6-8
j_gene: TRBJ2-3
len: 17
abundance: NA
d_gene: TRBD1
CDR3nt: TGTGCCAGCAGTTTAGCAGCCGGGACAGCTAGCACGGATGCGCAGGATTTT
CDR3aa: CASSLAAGTASTDAQDF

v_gene: TRBV7-9
j_gene: TRBJ2-3
len: 12
abundance: medium-sized
d_gene: NA
CDR3nt: TGTGCCAGCAGCTCATTCACAGATACGCAGTATTTT
CDR3aa: CASSSFTDTQYF

v_gene: TRBV12-3/TRBV12-4
j_gene: TRBJ2-3
len: 8
abundance: NA
d_gene: NA
CDR3nt: TGTGCCAGCAGTTCCACCCAATGG
CDR3aa: CASSSTQW

v_gene: TRBV11-2
j_gene: TRBJ2-1
len: 17
abundance: NA
d_gene: TRBD1
CDR3nt: TGTGCCAGCAGCTTAGATGTTGGGACAGGGTACGACAATGAGCAGTTCTTC
CDR3aa: CASSLDVGTGYDNEQFF

v_gene: TRBV6-1
j_gene: TRBJ2-3
len: 15
abundance: many
d_gene: NA
CDR3nt: TGTGCCAGCAGTGAAGCGGGGGAGCCCACAGATACGCAGTATTTT
CDR3aa: CASSEAGEPTDTQYF

v_gene: TRBV19
j_gene: TRBJ1-5
len: 16
abundance: many
d_gene: NA
CDR3nt: TGTGCCAGTAATCCTGAGGCAGGGGATAGCAATCAGCCCCAGCATTTT
CDR3aa: CASNPEAGDSNQPQHF

v_gene: TRBV5-1
j_gene: TRBJ2-1
len: 14
abundance: many
d_gene: TRBD1
CDR3nt: TGCGCCAGCAGCTTAGGACAGGGGGCAGGGAAGCAGTTCTTC
CDR3aa: CASSLGQGAGKQFF

v_gene: TRBV7-8
j_gene: TRBJ2-5
len: 20
abundance: large
d_gene: TRBD2
CDR3nt: TGTGCCAGCAGCTTAGCCGGGACTAGCGGGGGGGGAAATAACCAAGAGACCCAGTACTTC
CDR3aa: CASSLAGTSGGGNNQETQYF

v_gene: TRBV6-1
j_gene: TRBJ2-5
len: 15
abundance: medium-sized
d_gene: NA
CDR3nt: TGTGCCAGCAGTTGGACGGAACTACTTCAAGAGACCCAGTACTTC
CDR3aa: CASSWTELLQETQYF

v_gene: TRBV4-1
j_gene: TRBJ1-2
len: 15
abundance: once
d_gene: TRBD1
CDR3nt: TGCGCCAGCAGCCAGGAGACCGCAGGGGGCTGTGGCTACACCTTC
CDR3aa: CASSQETAGGCGYTF

v_gene: TRBV5-5
j_gene: TRBJ2-3
len: 17
abundance: many
d_gene: TRBD1
CDR3nt: TGTGCCAGCAGCTTCGCACGGACAGGATTAAACACCGGGGAGCTGTATTTT
CDR3aa: CASSFARTGLNTGELYF

v_gene: TRBV6-1
j_gene: TRBJ1-2
len: 14
abundance: medium-sized
d_gene: NA
CDR3nt: TGTGCCAGCAGCCACAGAACAGTAAACTATGGCTACACCTTC
CDR3aa: CASSHRTVNYGYTF

v_gene: TRBV9
j_gene: TRBJ1-6
len: 15
abundance: NA
d_gene: TRBD1
CDR3nt: TGTGCCAGCAGCGCAGGGACAGGGCCAAATTCACCCCTCCACTTT
CDR3aa: CASSAGTGPNSPLHF

v_gene: TRBV6-6
j_gene: TRBJ2-6
len: 16
abundance: medium-sized
d_gene: TRBD1
CDR3nt: TGTGCCAGCAGTTACGGGACAGGGTCTGGGGCCAACGTCCTGACTTTC
CDR3aa: CASSYGTGSGANVLTF

v_gene: TRBV5-4
j_gene: TRBJ2-6
len: 17
abundance: many
d_gene: TRBD2
CDR3nt: TGTGCCAGCAGCTTGCGGGGGGGTCGCTCTGGGGCCAACGTCCTGACTTTC
CDR3aa: CASSLRGGRSGANVLTF

v_gene: TRBV10-3
j_gene: TRBJ1-4
len: 13
abundance: many
d_gene: NA
CDR3nt: TGTGCCATCAGTGGGGGACACAATGAAAAACTGTTTTTT
CDR3aa: CAISGGHNEKLFF

v_gene: TRBV9
j_gene: TRBJ1-1
len: 14
abundance: NA
d_gene: NA
CDR3nt: TGTGCCAGCAGCCCTTTCGGGGTGAACACTGAAGCTTTCTTT
CDR3aa: CASSPFGVNTEAFF

v_gene: TRBV5-1
j_gene: TRBJ1-4
len: 15
abundance: many
d_gene: TRBD1
CDR3nt: TGCGCCAGCAGCTTGTCGGGAGGGGGCGACGAAAAACTGTTTTTT
CDR3aa: CASSLSGGGDEKLFF

v_gene: TRBV11-2
j_gene: TRBJ2-5
len: 14
abundance: NA
d_gene: NA
CDR3nt: TGTGCCAGCACCGACCCCCTAGTGGAAGAGACCCAGTACTTC
CDR3aa: CASTDPLVEETQYF

v_gene: TRBV7-8
j_gene: TRBJ2-5
len: 14
abundance: large
d_gene: NA
CDR3nt: TGTGCCAGCAGCTTAGCGTGGGGGCTGGAGACCCAGTACTTC
CDR3aa: CASSLAWGLETQYF

v_gene: TRBV10-3
j_gene: TRBJ1-1
len: 15
abundance: many
d_gene: NA
CDR3nt: TGTGCCACGCGAGGATTAGACAGGACGGACACTGAAGCTTTCTTT
CDR3aa: CATRGLDRTDTEAFF

v_gene: TRBV7-8
j_gene: TRBJ1-2
len: 15
abundance: large
d_gene: TRBD1
CDR3nt: TGTGCCAGCAGGCCCACAGGGGGCCCTCGCTATGGCTACACCTTC
CDR3aa: CASRPTGGPRYGYTF

v_gene: TRBV6-1
j_gene: TRBJ2-3
len: 16
abundance: medium-sized
d_gene: TRBD1
CDR3nt: TGTGCCAGCACCCCGGACAGGGTTTCGCGCACAGATACGCAGTATTTT
CDR3aa: CASTPDRVSRTDTQYF

v_gene: TRBV6-1
j_gene: TRBJ1-5
len: 14
abundance: medium-sized
d_gene: NA
CDR3nt: TGTGCCAGCAGTGGACGAAGCTCTTATCAGCCCCAGCATTTT
CDR3aa: CASSGRSSYQPQHF

v_gene: TRBV7-8
j_gene: TRBJ2-2
len: 17
abundance: medium-sized
d_gene: TRBD1
CDR3nt: TGTGCCAGCAGCCGTAACCGAAACAGGGGAGACACCGGGGAGCTGTTTTTT
CDR3aa: CASSRNRNRGDTGELFF

v_gene: TRBV5-4
j_gene: TRBJ2-2
len: 14
abundance: NA
d_gene: NA
CDR3nt: TGTGCCAGCAGCTTGGGCCCGAACACCGGGGAGCTGTTTTTT
CDR3aa: CASSLGPNTGELFF

v_gene: TRBV7-6
j_gene: TRBJ2-3
len: 15
abundance: NA
d_gene: NA
CDR3nt: TGTGCCAGCAGCCTAGAGGGCCTCTCGAGAGATACGCAGTATTTT
CDR3aa: CASSLEGLSRDTQYF

v_gene: TRBV12-3/TRBV12-4
j_gene: TRBJ1-2
len: 13
abundance: medium-sized
d_gene: NA
CDR3nt: TGTGCCAGCAGTTTATGGGCCTCGGGGGGCTACACCTTC
CDR3aa: CASSLWASGGYTF

v_gene: TRBV20-1
j_gene: TRBJ1-1
len: 16
abundance: many
d_gene: TRBD1
CDR3nt: TGCAGTGCCCGCGACGGGACAGGGTTTTGGGGGACTGAAGCTTTCTTT
CDR3aa: CSARDGTGFWGTEAFF

v_gene: TRBV9
j_gene: TRBJ2-1
len: 17
abundance: few
d_gene: TRBD2
CDR3nt: TGTGCCAGCAGCCCGCTTGTGGGGGGGAGCTCCTACAATGAGCAGTTCTTC
CDR3aa: CASSPLVGGSSYNEQFF

v_gene: TRBV12-3/TRBV12-4
j_gene: TRBJ2-5
len: 14
abundance: many
d_gene: NA
CDR3nt: TGTGCCAGCAGTCGGACAGCAAATAATTCACCCCTCCACTTC
CDR3aa: CASSRTANNSPLHF

v_gene: TRBV29-1
j_gene: TRBJ2-1
len: 11
abundance: NA
d_gene: NA
CDR3nt: TGCAGCTTCCGCCTTGGGGGCGAGCAGTTCTTC
CDR3aa: CSFRLGGEQFF

v_gene: TRBV19
j_gene: TRBJ1-2
len: 13
abundance: few
d_gene: NA
CDR3nt: TGTGCCAGTGCTCGCGGGAGCTCCTATGGCTACACCTTC
CDR3aa: CASARGSSYGYTF

v_gene: TRBV6-1
j_gene: TRBJ2-2
len: 16
abundance: many
d_gene: TRBD1
CDR3nt: TGTGCCACCACTGACCCCTTGACAGGGTGGACCGGGGAGCTGTTTTTT
CDR3aa: CATTDPLTGWTGELFF

v_gene: TRBV4-1
j_gene: TRBJ1-5
len: 14
abundance: once
d_gene: NA
CDR3nt: TGCGCCAGCAGCCAGATGAAGGGCGGTCAGCCCCAGCATTTT
CDR3aa: CASSQMKGGQPQHF

v_gene: TRBV7-9
j_gene: TRBJ2-7
len: 12
abundance: medium-sized
d_gene: NA
CDR3nt: TGTGCCAGCAGCCATGACAGCTACGAGCAGTACTTC
CDR3aa: CASSHDSYEQYF

v_gene: TRBV4-1
j_gene: TRBJ1-2
len: 17
abundance: NA
d_gene: NA
CDR3nt: TGCGCCAGCAGCCAAGATATGACGGGGGGGCAGCACTATGGCTACACCTTC
CDR3aa: CASSQDMTGGQHYGYTF

v_gene: TRBV5-1
j_gene: TRBJ2-2
len: 14
abundance: many
d_gene: NA
CDR3nt: TGCGCCAGCAGCACACTAGGGAACACCGGGGAGCTGTTTTTT
CDR3aa: CASSTLGNTGELFF

v_gene: TRBV6-1
j_gene: TRBJ1-4
len: 14
abundance: medium-sized
d_gene: NA
CDR3nt: TGTGCCAGCAGTGAAGCGGTGGAGGGGGAAAAACTGTTTTTT
CDR3aa: CASSEAVEGEKLFF

v_gene: TRBV20-1
j_gene: TRBJ2-1
len: 14
abundance: many
d_gene: TRBD1
CDR3nt: TGCAGTGCCCGAGGGGGACAGGGGGCTCGTGAGCAGTTCTTC
CDR3aa: CSARGGQGAREQFF

v_gene: TRBV19
j_gene: TRBJ2-1
len: 15
abundance: once
d_gene: TRBD2
CDR3nt: TGTGCCAGTAGTTCCCGGTCGGGGGGAGCCTACGAGCAGTTCTTC
CDR3aa: CASSSRSGGAYEQFF

v_gene: TRBV19
j_gene: TRBJ1-3
len: 14
abundance: NA
d_gene: NA
CDR3nt: TGTGCCAGTAGCCCAAATGGCTCTGGAAACACCATATATTTT
CDR3aa: CASSPNGSGNTIYF

v_gene: TRBV19
j_gene: TRBJ2-3
len: 15
abundance: NA
d_gene: TRBD2
CDR3nt: TGTGCCAGTAGTGAGACTAGCCCGAGCACAGATACGCAGTATTTT
CDR3aa: CASSETSPSTDTQYF

v_gene: TRBV10-3
j_gene: TRBJ2-7
len: 14
abundance: few
d_gene: TRBD1
CDR3nt: TGTGCCATCAGTGGACAGGGGGACTCCTACGAGCAGTACTTC
CDR3aa: CAISGQGDSYEQYF